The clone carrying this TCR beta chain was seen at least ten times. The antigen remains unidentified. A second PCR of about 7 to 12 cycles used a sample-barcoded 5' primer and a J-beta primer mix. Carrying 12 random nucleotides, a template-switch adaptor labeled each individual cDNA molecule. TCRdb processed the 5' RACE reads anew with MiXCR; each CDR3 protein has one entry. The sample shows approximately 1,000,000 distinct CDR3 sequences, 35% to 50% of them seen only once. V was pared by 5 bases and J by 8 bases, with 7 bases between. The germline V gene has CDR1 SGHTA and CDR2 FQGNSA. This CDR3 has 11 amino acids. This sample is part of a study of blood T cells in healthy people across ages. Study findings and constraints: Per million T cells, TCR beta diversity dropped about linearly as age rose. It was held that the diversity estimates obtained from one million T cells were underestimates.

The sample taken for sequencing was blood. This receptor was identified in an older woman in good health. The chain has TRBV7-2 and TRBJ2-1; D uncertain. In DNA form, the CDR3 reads TGTGCCAGCAGCAATGGGTATGAGCAGTTCTTC. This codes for CASSNGYEQFF.